The clone carrying this T cell receptor beta chain was counted once. Its target is not known. V was shortened by 2 bases and J by 3 bases, with 10 bases between the two germline ends. Per the germline V gene, CDR1 is SEHNR and CDR2 is FQNEAQ (reference sequence). The CDR3 consists of 14 residues. TCRdb keeps only in-frame clones here, not all; method: immunoSEQ multiplex PCR. The sample holds under 300,000 clones, approximately 86% seen once. This sample is drawn from a study of cytomegalovirus exposure and HLA in healthy donors. Broader study findings: Altogether, 160 or so TCR beta chains were recorded as cytomegalovirus-associated. Reports credit the classifier with highly specific, highly sensitive diagnosis of cytomegalovirus status. Usually a TCR sequence was rare, but some public TCRs were found in many donors.

The rearrangement uses TRBV7-9 and TRBJ2-5, with TRBD1 as a possible D gene (6 bases). Sequenced material: PBMCs. This sequence originates from a woman in her 30s in good health and CMV-seropositive. The CDR3 spells CASSLPTGEETQYF. CDR3 DNA: TGTGCCAGCAGCTTACCGACAGGTGAAGAGACCCAGTACTTC. The full variable domain, its missing parts supplied by reference TRBV7-9 and TRBJ2-5, is DTGVSQNPRHKITKRGQNVTFRCDPISEHNRLYWYRQTLGQGPEFLTYFQNEAQLEKSRLLSDRFSAERPKGSFSTLEIQRTEQGDSAMYLCASSLPTGEETQYFGPGTRLLVL.